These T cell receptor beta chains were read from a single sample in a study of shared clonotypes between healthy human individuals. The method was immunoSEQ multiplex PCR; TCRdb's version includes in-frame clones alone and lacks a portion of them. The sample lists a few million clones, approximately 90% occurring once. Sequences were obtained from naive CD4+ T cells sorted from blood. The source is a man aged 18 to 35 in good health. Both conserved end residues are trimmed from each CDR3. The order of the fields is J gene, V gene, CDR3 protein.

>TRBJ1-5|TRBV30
AWSVGQVLRAQH
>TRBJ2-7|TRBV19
ASSLLGGVSEQY
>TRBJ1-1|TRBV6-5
ASSRSGGTEAF
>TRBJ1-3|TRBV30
AHQKSSGNTIY
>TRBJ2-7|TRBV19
ASATSGRVAGQEQY
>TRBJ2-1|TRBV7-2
ASSAAGAREQF
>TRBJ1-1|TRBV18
ASSPSIPEAF
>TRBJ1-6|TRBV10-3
AIRPGGVIDNSPLH
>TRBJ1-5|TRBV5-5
ASSTGTVIQPQH
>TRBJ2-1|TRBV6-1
ASRPGQGRYNEQF